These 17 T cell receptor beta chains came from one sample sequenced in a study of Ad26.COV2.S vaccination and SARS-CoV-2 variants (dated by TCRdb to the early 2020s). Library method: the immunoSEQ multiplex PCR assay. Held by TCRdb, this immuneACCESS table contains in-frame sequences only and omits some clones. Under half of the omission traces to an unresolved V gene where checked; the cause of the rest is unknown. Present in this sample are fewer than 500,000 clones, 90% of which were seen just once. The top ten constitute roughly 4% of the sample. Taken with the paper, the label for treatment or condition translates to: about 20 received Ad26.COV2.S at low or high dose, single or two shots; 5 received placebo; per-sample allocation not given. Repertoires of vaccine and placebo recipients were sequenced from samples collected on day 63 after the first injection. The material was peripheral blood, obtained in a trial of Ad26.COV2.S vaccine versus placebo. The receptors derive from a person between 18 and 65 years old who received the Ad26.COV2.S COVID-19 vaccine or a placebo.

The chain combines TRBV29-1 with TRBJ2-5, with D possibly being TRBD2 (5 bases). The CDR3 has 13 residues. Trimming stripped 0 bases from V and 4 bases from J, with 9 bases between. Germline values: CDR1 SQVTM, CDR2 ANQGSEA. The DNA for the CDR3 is TGCAGCGTTGAAGATCCCCGGGGAGAGACCCAGTACTTC. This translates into CSVEDPRGETQYF.

The CDR3 coding sequence is TGTGCCTGGAGTATAAGTAGCGGACCCTACAATGAGCAGTTCTTC. It codes for CAWSISSGPYNEQFF. This chain connects TRBV30 to TRBJ2-1, with D perhaps TRBD2 (6 bases). V shed 2 bases and J shed 2 bases, with 13 bases lying between them. CDR3 length: 15 residues. Germline values: CDR1 GTSNPN, CDR2 SVGIG (reference sequence).

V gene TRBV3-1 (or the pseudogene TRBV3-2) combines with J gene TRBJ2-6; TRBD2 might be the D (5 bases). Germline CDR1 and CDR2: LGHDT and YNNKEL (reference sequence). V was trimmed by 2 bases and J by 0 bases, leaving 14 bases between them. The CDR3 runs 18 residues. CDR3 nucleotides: TGTGCCAGCAGCCAACCCCATACGGGGATCTCTGGGGCCAACGTCCTGACTTTC. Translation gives CASSQPHTGISGANVLTF.

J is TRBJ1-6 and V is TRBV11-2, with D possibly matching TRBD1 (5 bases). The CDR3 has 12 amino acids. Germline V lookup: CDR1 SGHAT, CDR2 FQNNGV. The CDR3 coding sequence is TGTGCATCAGGGCAGAATAATTCACCCCTCCACTTT. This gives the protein CASGQNNSPLHF.

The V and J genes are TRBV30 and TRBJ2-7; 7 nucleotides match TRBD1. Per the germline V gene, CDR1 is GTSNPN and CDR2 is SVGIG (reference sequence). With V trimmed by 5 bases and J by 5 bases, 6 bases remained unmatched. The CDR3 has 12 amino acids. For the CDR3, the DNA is TGTGCCTGGGAACAGGGGACCCACGAGCAGTACTTC. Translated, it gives CAWEQGTHEQYF.

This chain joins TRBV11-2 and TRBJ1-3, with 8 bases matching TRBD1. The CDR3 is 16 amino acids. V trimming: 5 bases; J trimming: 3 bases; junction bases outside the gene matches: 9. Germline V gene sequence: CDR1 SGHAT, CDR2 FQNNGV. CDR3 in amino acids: CASSRSQGAFGNTIYF. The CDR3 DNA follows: TGTGCCAGCAGCCGCTCCCAGGGGGCGTTTGGAAACACCATATATTTT.

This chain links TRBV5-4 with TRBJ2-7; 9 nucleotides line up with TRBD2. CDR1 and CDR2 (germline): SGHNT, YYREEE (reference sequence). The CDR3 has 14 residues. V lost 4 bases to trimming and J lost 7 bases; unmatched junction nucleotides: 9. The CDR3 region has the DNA TGTGCCAGCAGCACTTTAGCGGGAGAGGAAGAGCAGTACTTC. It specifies CASSTLAGEEEQYF.

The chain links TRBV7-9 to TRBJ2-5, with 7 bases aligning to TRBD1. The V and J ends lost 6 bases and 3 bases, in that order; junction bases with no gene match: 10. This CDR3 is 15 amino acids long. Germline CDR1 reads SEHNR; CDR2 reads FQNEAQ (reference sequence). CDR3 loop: CASRSPGQREETQYF. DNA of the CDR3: TGTGCCAGCAGATCACCGGGACAGCGAGAAGAGACCCAGTACTTC. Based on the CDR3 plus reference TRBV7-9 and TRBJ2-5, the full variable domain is DTGVSQNPRHKITKRGQNVTFRCDPISEHNRLYWYRQTLGQGPEFLTYFQNEAQLEKSRLLSDRFSAERPKGSFSTLEIQRTEQGDSAMYLCASRSPGQREETQYFGPGTRLLVL.

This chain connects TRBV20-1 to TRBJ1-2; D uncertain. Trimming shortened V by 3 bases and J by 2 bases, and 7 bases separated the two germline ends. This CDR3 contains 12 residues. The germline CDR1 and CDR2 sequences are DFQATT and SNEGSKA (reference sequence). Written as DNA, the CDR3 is TGCAGTGCTAGTGACCAAAACTATGGCTACACCTTC. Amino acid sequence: CSASDQNYGYTF.

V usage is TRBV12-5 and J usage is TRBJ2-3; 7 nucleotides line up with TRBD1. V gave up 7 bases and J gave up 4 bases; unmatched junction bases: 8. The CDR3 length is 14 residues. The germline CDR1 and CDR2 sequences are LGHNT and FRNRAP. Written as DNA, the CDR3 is TGTGCTAGTGCCTGGGACAGAGGGGCAGATACGCAGTATTTT. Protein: CASAWDRGADTQYF.

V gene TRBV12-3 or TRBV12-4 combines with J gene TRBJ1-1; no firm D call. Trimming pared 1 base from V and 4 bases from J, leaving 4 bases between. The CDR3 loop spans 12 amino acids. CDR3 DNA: TGTGCCAGCAGTTTAGTAAGCACTGAAGCTTTCTTT. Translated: CASSLVSTEAFF.

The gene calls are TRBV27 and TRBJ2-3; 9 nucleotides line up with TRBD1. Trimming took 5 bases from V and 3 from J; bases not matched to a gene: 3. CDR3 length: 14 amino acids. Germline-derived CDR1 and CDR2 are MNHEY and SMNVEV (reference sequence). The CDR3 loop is CASSQQGATDTQYF. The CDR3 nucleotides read TGTGCCAGCAGTCAACAGGGGGCAACAGATACGCAGTATTTT.

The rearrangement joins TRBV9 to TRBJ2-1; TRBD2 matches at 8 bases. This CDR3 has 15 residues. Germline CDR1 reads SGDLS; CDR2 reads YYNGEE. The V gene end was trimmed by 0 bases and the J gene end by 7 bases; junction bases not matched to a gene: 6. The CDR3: CASSVVAGRGNEQFF. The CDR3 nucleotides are TGTGCCAGCAGCGTAGTGGCCGGGAGGGGAAATGAGCAGTTCTTC.

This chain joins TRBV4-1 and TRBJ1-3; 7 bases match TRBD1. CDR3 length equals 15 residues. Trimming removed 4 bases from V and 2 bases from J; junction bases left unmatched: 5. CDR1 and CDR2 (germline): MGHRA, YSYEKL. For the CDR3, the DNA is TGCGCCAGCAGCCCCGACAGGGTGGCTGGAAACACCATATATTTT. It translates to CASSPDRVAGNTIYF.

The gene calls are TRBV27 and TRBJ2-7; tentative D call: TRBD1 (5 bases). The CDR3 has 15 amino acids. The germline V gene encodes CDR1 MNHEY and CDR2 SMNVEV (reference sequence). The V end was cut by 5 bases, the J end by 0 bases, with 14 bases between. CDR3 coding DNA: TGTGCCAGCAGTCTAACGGCAGGGCCCTCCTACGAGCAGTACTTC. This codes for CASSLTAGPSYEQYF.

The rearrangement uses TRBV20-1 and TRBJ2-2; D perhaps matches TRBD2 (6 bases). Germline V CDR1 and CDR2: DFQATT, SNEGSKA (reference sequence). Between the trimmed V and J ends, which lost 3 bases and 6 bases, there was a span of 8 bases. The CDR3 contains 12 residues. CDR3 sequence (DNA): TGCAGTGCTAGTCGCGGGGCCGGGGAGCTGTTTTTT. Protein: CSASRGAGELFF.

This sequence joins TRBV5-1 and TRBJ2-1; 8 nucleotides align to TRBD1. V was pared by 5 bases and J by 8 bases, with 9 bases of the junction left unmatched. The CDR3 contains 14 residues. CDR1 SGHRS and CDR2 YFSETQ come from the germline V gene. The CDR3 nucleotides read TGCGCCAGCAGGTCAATACAGGGGGACGATGAGCAGTTCTTC. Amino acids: CASRSIQGDDEQFF.